This T cell receptor (beta chain) emerged from a study of T cell repertoires in cytomegalovirus infection. The wider study: HLA-B-restricted CMV epitopes that are well studied were used alongside recently identified HLA-C-restricted ones. Study-level points and caveats: What dominated the ex vivo response were HLA-C-restricted CMV-specific TCR beta clonotypes.

The germline V and J ends were trimmed by 1 base and 10 bases, with 13 bases remaining between them. The CDR3 length is 13 residues. In germline, CDR1 is SGHTA, CDR2 FQGNSA. TCRdb reprocessed the reads via MiXCR and lists one record per CDR3 protein. The table includes about 470,000 distinct CDR3 sequences, 42% detected once. There are many counts of this clonotype. Its antigen remains unidentified. The J gene is TRBJ1-2, the V gene TRBV7-2; D is uncertain. This receptor was identified in a human donor in good health (CMV status not recorded). Some clones in this sample may be carry-over from other donors' samples. The input for sequencing was cultured PBMCs, taken from culture after CMV antigen stimulation. CDR3 coding DNA: TGTGCCAGCAGCTTAGGAACCCGGATGGACTACACCTTC. Translation gives CASSLGTRMDYTF.